The clone carrying this T cell receptor beta chain was seen ten or more times. These data belong to a study of regulatory T cells in long-lasting Graves disease. For TCR beta, libraries came from iRepertoire HTBI primers and Arm-PCR of CDR3 regions. TCRdb fed the multiplex PCR reads into MiXCR, producing one record per CDR3 protein. The data show about 300,000 distinct CDR3 sequences, more than 20% seen once. The sample's time point: persistent/refractory GD, antithyroid drugs over 5 years with positive TRAb. There was RNA extracted from PBMCs, and the TCR library was made from it. V trimming: 11 bases; J trimming: 8 bases; junction bases outside the gene matches: 8. The CDR3 loop spans 12 amino acids. Germline V gives CDR1 ENHRY, CDR2 SYGVKD.

The sequences come from peripheral blood mononuclear cells (PBMCs), collected when the disease was refractory, from a patient treated with antithyroid drugs. This sequence originates from a female donor with Graves disease. The chain joins TRBV10-3 to TRBJ1-4; 7 bases match TRBD1. For the CDR3, the DNA is TGTGCCGCCGGGACAGCCGACGAAAAACTGTTTTTT. As protein: CAAGTADEKLFF.